This T cell receptor (beta chain) was sequenced during a study of T cell repertoires in aging, cancer and after chemotherapy (dated by TCRdb to the late 2010s). About the full investigation: The donors fell into six age groups ranging from 30 or younger to 70 or older, and each group had at least three individuals. The full dataset contained roughly 8.8 million TCR reads. Peripheral blood TCR beta repertoires from healthy donors and cancer patients were profiled to examine immunoaging and T cell reconstitution after chemotherapy. Healthy donor control TCR repertoires were recorded over several months to years and showed clear clonal overlap across re-sampling. Alongside fewer than 100 healthy donors serving as a reference group, the cohort included 200 to 250 cancer patients, of whom approximately 94 had hematological cancers and some 130 had solid cancers.

Broader findings and caveats from the paper: According to the authors, the repertoire data do not permit conclusions about immunological memory after chemotherapy. In healthy donors, the decline in TCR diversity with age was mainly due to loss of richness, whereas in cancer patients loss of evenness also played a role. Compared with age-matched healthy donors, untreated patients with hematological or solid cancers had significantly lower TCR diversity and higher clonality in blood. Median generation probability increased over the chemotherapy interval in both cancer cohorts, suggesting repertoire reconstitution through rebound thymic output.

As for this clonotype: The antigen it recognizes is unknown. The sample holds no much larger clone one base away, and base qualities are not on file.

Multiplex touch-down PCR with a mixed TRB-A/B primer pool was used to amplify rearranged TRB sequences covering the V, D and J segments. Illumina adapters and sample indices were added to the amplicons in two consecutive PCR reactions performed with Phusion HS II polymerase. After gel purification with the NucleoSpin Gel and PCR Clean-up kit, the amplicons were checked using Qubit and an Agilent 2100 Bioanalyzer. Sequencing of the libraries was done on an Illumina MiSeq with paired-end, single-indexed 600-cycle runs. For the original study's pipeline: MiXCR versions 2.12 and 3.0.5 were used to process TRB sequences. Each unique CDR3 nucleotide sequence was treated as one clone, and only productive sequences with two or more reads were kept. The repertoire metrics were Shannon diversity, evenness, clonality (defined as one minus evenness), and alpha-parameterized diversity profiles covering alpha 0 to 5. Generation probabilities of clones in paired pre- and post-chemotherapy samples were computed with the IGoR algorithm. In-frame beta chains were kept once TCRdb had trimmed the public reads at Q25 with fastp and called clones with MiXCR. Rows are combined by CDR3 protein, so each entry shows the most common genes and DNA. TCRdb, not the authors, supplied the V and J calls. This sample gives about 17,000 distinct CDR3 sequences in total; 45% to 50% of them show up just once. Jointly, the top ten make up under 12% of the sample.

Genomic DNA extracted from peripheral blood, rather than sorted cells or RNA, was used as the source for amplification of TCR beta rearrangements. This TCR was sampled from a human donor in good health. Sequenced input: blood.

The nucleotides read TGCAGCGTTTCTAAAGGGGACGGTAGAGAGACCCAGTACTTC. Its translation reads: CSVSKGDGRETQYF. The chain uses TRBV29-1 and TRBJ2-5; the D gene is perhaps TRBD1 or TRBD2, as each covers 5 bases. The germline V gene encodes CDR1 SQVTM and CDR2 ANQGSEA. V is clipped by 5 bases and J by 4 bases, and the sequence between their germline boundaries is 17 bases long. Inclusive of the bounding cysteine and phenylalanine, the CDR3 is 14 residues long. Only the CDR3 region is kept as DNA, spanning 42 bases read in frame from base 1.